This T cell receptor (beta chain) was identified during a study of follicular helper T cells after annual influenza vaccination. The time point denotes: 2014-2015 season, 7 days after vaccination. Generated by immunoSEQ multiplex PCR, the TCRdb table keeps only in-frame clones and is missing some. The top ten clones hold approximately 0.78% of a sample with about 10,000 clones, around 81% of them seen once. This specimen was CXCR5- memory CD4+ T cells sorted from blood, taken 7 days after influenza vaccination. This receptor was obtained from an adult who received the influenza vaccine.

This chain's CDR3 is CAWSGAGSAYNEQFF. As DNA, the CDR3 is TGTGCCTGGAGTGGGGCTGGGAGCGCCTACAATGAGCAGTTCTTC. The chain links TRBV30 to TRBJ2-1; D might be TRBD2 (5 bases). This CDR3 is 15 amino acids long. Germline V lookup: CDR1 GTSNPN, CDR2 SVGIG (reference sequence). V was cut by 1 base and J by 2 bases, with 12 bases left in between.